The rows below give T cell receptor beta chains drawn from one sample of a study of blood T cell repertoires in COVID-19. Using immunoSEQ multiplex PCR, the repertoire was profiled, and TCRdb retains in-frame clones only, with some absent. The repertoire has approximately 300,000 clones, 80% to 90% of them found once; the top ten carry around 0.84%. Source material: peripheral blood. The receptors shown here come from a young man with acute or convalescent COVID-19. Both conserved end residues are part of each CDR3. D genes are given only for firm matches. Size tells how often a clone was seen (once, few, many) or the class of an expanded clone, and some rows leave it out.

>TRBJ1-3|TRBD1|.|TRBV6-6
CASSRDRAGNTIYF
TGTGCCAGCAGTCGAGACAGGGCTGGAAACACCATATATTTT
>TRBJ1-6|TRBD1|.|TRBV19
CASSDPGQGASNSPLHF
TGTGCCAGTAGTGACCCGGGACAGGGGGCAAGCAATTCACCCCTCCACTTT
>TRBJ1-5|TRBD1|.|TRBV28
CASLQGASNQPQHF
TGTGCCAGTCTACAGGGGGCGAGCAATCAGCCCCAGCATTTT
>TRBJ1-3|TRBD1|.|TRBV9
CASSRQTGGFSGNTIYF
TGTGCCAGCAGCAGACAGACAGGGGGCTTCTCTGGAAACACCATATATTTT
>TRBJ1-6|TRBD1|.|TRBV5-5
CASSTEQGARSPLHF
TGTGCCAGCAGCACCGAACAGGGGGCACGTTCACCCCTCCACTTT
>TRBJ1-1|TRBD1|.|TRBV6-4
CASAPTGSTEAFF
TGTGCCAGCGCTCCGACAGGGAGCACTGAAGCTTTCTTT
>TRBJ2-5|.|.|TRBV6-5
CASRRGEETQYF
TGTGCCAGCAGACGTGGAGAAGAGACCCAGTACTTC
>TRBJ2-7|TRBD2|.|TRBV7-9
CASSFQREGLGEQYF
TGTGCCAGCAGCTTCCAGCGGGAGGGCCTGGGGGAGCAGTACTTC
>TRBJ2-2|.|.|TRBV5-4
CASSLERQVLTGELFF
TGTGCCAGCAGCTTGGAGAGACAGGTTCTCACCGGGGAGCTGTTTTTT
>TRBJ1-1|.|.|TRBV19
CASRITGILTEAFF
TGTGCCAGTAGAATTACAGGGATTTTGACTGAAGCTTTCTTT
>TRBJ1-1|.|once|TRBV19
CASSATGYTEAFF
TGTGCCAGTAGCGCAACAGGGTACACTGAAGCTTTCTTT
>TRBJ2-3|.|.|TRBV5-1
CASSSSRSTQYF
TGCGCCAGCAGCTCCTCTCGGAGTACGCAGTATTTT
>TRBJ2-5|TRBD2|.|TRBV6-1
CASSEVWLAGRETQYF
TGTGCCAGCAGTGAAGTGTGGCTAGCGGGTAGAGAGACCCAGTACTTC
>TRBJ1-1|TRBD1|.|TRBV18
CASSPLGTTGALNTEAFF
TGTGCCAGCTCACCATTGGGGACGACAGGGGCCTTAAACACTGAAGCTTTCTTT
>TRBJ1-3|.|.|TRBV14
CASSPVGPPRDTIYF
TGTGCCAGCAGCCCAGTAGGGCCTCCGAGGGACACCATATATTTT
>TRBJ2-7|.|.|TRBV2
CASSTEGYEQYF
TGTGCCAGCAGTACAGAAGGCTACGAGCAGTACTTC